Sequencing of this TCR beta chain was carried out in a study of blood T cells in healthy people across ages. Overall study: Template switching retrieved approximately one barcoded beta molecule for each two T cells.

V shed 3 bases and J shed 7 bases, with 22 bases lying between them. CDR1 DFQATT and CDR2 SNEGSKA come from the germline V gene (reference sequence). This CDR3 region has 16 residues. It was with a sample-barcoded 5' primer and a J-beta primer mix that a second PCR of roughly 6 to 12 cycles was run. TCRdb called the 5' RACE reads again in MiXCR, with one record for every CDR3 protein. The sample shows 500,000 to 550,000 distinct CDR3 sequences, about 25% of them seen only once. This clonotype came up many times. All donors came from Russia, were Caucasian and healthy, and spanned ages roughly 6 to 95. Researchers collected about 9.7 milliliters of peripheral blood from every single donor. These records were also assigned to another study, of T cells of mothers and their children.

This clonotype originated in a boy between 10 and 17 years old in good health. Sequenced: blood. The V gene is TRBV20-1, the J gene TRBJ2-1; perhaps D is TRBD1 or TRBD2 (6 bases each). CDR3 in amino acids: CSARGPLRGEPNEQFF. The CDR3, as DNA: TGCAGTGCTAGGGGTCCCTTGAGGGGGGAACCGAATGAGCAGTTCTTC.